These 25 T cell receptor beta chains share one sample of origin, sequenced in a study of cytomegalovirus exposure and HLA in healthy donors. The PCR contained 60 Vbeta and 13 Jbeta primers. Generated by immunoSEQ multiplex PCR, the TCRdb table keeps only in-frame clones and is missing some. Found here are roughly 260,000 clones, 84% of them singletons; the top ten hold 2% to 2.5%. The sequenced sample was PBMCs. The receptors come from a woman between 40 and 50 years old in good health and CMV-seropositive.

This clone came up a few times. V gene TRBV7-9 combines with J gene TRBJ2-3, with 7 bases fitting TRBD2. Unmatched junction bases numbered 3, after V lost 3 bases and J lost 0 bases. The CDR3 is 15 residues long. Germline V CDR1 and CDR2: SEHNR, FQNEAQ (reference sequence). In nucleotides, the CDR3 is TGTGCCAGCAGCTTCCGAGCGGGAAGCACAGATACGCAGTATTTT. Translating gives CASSFRAGSTDTQYF.

The CDR3 region is CASSIGQGRTEAFF. The CDR3 nucleotides are TGTGCCAGCTCAATCGGACAGGGACGCACTGAAGCTTTCTTT. The genes are TRBV18 and TRBJ1-1; 8 positions agree with TRBD1. The ends lost 5 bases at V and 4 bases at J; junction bases unmatched: 6. CDR1 is KGHSH and CDR2 is LQKENI in the germline V gene. This CDR3 comprises 14 residues.

This clone has a single count. V usage is TRBV11-2 and J usage is TRBJ1-5; no clear D gene. Germline V lookup: CDR1 SGHAT, CDR2 FQNNGV. V was shortened by 1 base and J by 7 bases, with 8 bases between the two germline ends. There are 13 residues in the CDR3. The CDR3 bases are TGTGCCAGCAGCTTAGGGGAGAAACAGCCCCAGCATTTT. Translating gives CASSLGEKQPQHF.

The chain has TRBV7-9 and TRBJ2-1; 10 bases are shared with TRBD1. Germline loops: CDR1 SEHNR, CDR2 FQNEAQ (reference sequence). V lost 5 bases to trimming and J lost 8 bases; unmatched junction nucleotides: 12. The CDR3 loop spans 16 amino acids. CDR3: CASSPSPGTGDYEQFF. The DNA of the CDR3 is TGTGCCAGCAGCCCATCACCCGGGACAGGGGATTATGAGCAGTTCTTC.

The rearrangement links TRBV28 to TRBJ1-1, with TRBD1 matching 7 bases. Trimming cost V 9 bases and J 1 base; bases outside gene matches: 17. There are 17 residues in the CDR3. Looked up from germline, CDR1 is MDHEN and CDR2 is SYDVKM. The CDR3 sequence is CASIQLKQGIQNTEAFF. CDR3 nucleotides: TGTGCCAGTATACAATTAAAACAGGGGATACAGAACACTGAAGCTTTCTTT.

V usage is TRBV28 and J usage is TRBJ1-2; unclear D gene. Trimming removed 8 bases from V and 8 bases from J, with 18 bases in between. The CDR3 has 13 residues. The germline V gene has CDR1 MDHEN and CDR2 SYDVKM. CDR3 coding DNA: TGTGCCAGCGCAACCGGGATCAAGGAAGGCTACACCTTC. The encoded protein is CASATGIKEGYTF.

The chain has TRBV28 and TRBJ2-6; perhaps TRBD1 as D (6 bases). V lost 6 bases and J 0 bases, leaving 6 bases between the germline ends. Germline CDR1 is MDHEN and CDR2 is SYDVKM. The CDR3 is 14 amino acids. The CDR3 DNA reads as TGTGCCAGCAGAGGGGGCTCTGGGGCCAACGTCCTGACTTTC. Translated, it gives CASRGGSGANVLTF. The complete variable domain, with remaining parts taken from reference TRBV28 and TRBJ2-6, reads DVKVTQSSRYLVKRTGEKVFLECVQDMDHENMFWYRQDPGLGLRLIYFSYDVKMKEKGDIPEGYSVSREKKERFSLILESASTNQTSMYLCASRGGSGANVLTFGAGSRLTVL.

The V gene is TRBV5-1, the J gene TRBJ2-1, with 11 bases identical to TRBD1. CDR1 SGHRS and CDR2 YFSETQ come from the germline V gene. Germline trimming cut 3 bases from V and 7 bases from J; bases unmatched to any gene: 3. The CDR3 covers 14 residues. The CDR3 is CASSWGDRGNEQFF. CDR3 nucleotides: TGCGCCAGCAGCTGGGGGGACAGGGGGAATGAGCAGTTCTTC.

The V and J genes are TRBV28 and TRBJ1-2, with 8 nucleotides matching TRBD1. The germline V gene encodes CDR1 MDHEN and CDR2 SYDVKM. Unmatched junction bases numbered 9, after V lost 4 bases and J lost 5 bases. This CDR3 has 15 residues. The CDR3 DNA sequence: TGTGCCAGCAGTTCCGACAGGGGTTTGGGGTATGGCTACACCTTC. Translating it yields CASSSDRGLGYGYTF.

The V gene is TRBV7-6, the J gene TRBJ2-1, with 11 bases fitting TRBD2. V trimming: 5 bases; J trimming: 5 bases; junction bases outside the gene matches: 8. Germline V gene sequence: CDR1 SGHVS, CDR2 FNYEAQ. The CDR3 is 16 residues long. This CDR3 reads CASSETGTSGNNEQFF. The CDR3 DNA reads TGTGCCAGCAGCGAGACCGGGACTAGCGGCAACAATGAGCAGTTCTTC.

The rearrangement links TRBV6-5 to TRBJ1-1, with D possibly matching TRBD1 (5 bases). V was shortened by 0 bases and J by 6 bases, with 11 bases between the two germline ends. Germline V CDR1 and CDR2: MNHEY, SVGAGI. This CDR3 contains 14 residues. The DNA for the CDR3 is TGTGCCAGCAGTTACTCGAAGGTCAGGGCTGAAGCTTTCTTT. It codes for CASSYSKVRAEAFF.

The chain carries TRBV30 and TRBJ1-1; maybe TRBD1 (5 bases). Germline V gene sequence: CDR1 GTSNPN, CDR2 SVGIG (reference sequence). Trimming pared 4 bases from V and 1 base from J, leaving 13 bases between. The CDR3 has 14 amino acids. CDR3 sequence: CAWNRATGNTEAFF. In DNA form, the CDR3 reads TGTGCCTGGAACCGGGCAACAGGGAACACTGAAGCTTTCTTT. Filled out from reference TRBV30 and TRBJ1-1, the complete variable domain reads SQTIHQWPATLVQPVGSPLSLECTVEGTSNPNLYWYRQAAGRGLQLLFYSVGIGQISSEVPQNLSASRPQDRQFILSSKKLLLSDSGFYLCAWNRATGNTEAFFGQGTRLTVV.

The chain combines TRBV19 with TRBJ2-7, with 7 nucleotides matching TRBD1. From germline, CDR1 is LNHDA and CDR2 SQIVND (reference sequence). V shed 8 bases and J 4 bases; nucleotides not matched to a gene: 8. This CDR3 spans 13 amino acids. Written as DNA, the CDR3 is TGTGCCAGTGACACAGGGGAAGGGTACGAGCAGTACTTC. Protein sequence: CASDTGEGYEQYF.

The genes are TRBV10-3 and TRBJ1-1; the D gene is possibly TRBD1 (5 bases). The CDR3 length is 17 residues. Germline assignment: CDR1 ENHRY and CDR2 SYGVKD. V was pared by 3 bases and J by 6 bases, with 23 bases between. The CDR3 sequence: CAISDREGPLTDAEAFF. The CDR3 bases are TGTGCCATCAGTGATCGGGAGGGACCCCTTACAGATGCTGAAGCTTTCTTT.

The chain is built from TRBV6-1 and TRBJ1-4, with 8 bases matching TRBD1. CDR1 is MNHNS, CDR2 SASEGT, per germline. This CDR3 spans 15 amino acids. V shed 6 bases, J shed 5 bases, and the junction held 8 bases outside the gene matches. CDR3 protein: CASRDQGAVNEKLFF. The DNA for the CDR3 is TGTGCCAGCAGAGACCAGGGGGCAGTGAATGAAAAACTGTTTTTT.

The rearrangement uses TRBV7-2 and TRBJ2-7; D call uncertain. The CDR3 is 15 residues long. The ends were cut back, 1 base at V and 4 bases at J, with 14 bases in the middle. Germline-derived CDR1 and CDR2 are SGHTA and FQGNSA. The CDR3 DNA sequence: TGTGCCAGCAGCTTAGAGTCCGGAGCCCTATACGAGCAGTACTTC. This sequence encodes CASSLESGALYEQYF.

The chain is built from TRBV28 and TRBJ2-1; TRBD1 matches at 9 bases. CDR1 and CDR2 (germline): MDHEN, SYDVKM. The length of the CDR3 is 18 residues. Unmatched junction bases numbered 11, after V lost 0 bases and J lost 5 bases. The CDR3 sequence: CASSLWGEGQGVHNEQFF. For the CDR3, the DNA is TGTGCCAGCAGTTTATGGGGGGAGGGACAGGGTGTTCACAATGAGCAGTTCTTC. Drawing the rest from reference TRBV28 and TRBJ2-1, the complete variable domain is DVKVTQSSRYLVKRTGEKVFLECVQDMDHENMFWYRQDPGLGLRLIYFSYDVKMKEKGDIPEGYSVSREKKERFSLILESASTNQTSMYLCASSLWGEGQGVHNEQFFGPGTRLTVL.

V gene TRBV21-1 combines with J gene TRBJ2-1; the table calls TRBD1, which could not be checked here. TRBV21-1 constitutes a pseudogene. This CDR3 comprises 16 residues. Written as DNA, the CDR3 is TGTGCCAGCAGCAAAGGCCTCCAGGGGGGTAAGTGTGAGCAGTTCTTC. Residues: CASSKGLQGGKCEQFF.

The sample holds one count of this clone. The chain recombines TRBV28 with TRBJ2-7; possible D gene TRBD2, 5 bases. This CDR3 spans 11 amino acids. The V end was cut by 6 bases, the J end by 6 bases, with 9 bases between. Germline CDR1 reads MDHEN; CDR2 reads SYDVKM. The CDR3 coding sequence is TGTGCCAGCAGGTCGGGGTCCGAGCAGTACTTC. Protein: CASRSGSEQYF. The whole variable domain, remainder taken from reference TRBV28 and TRBJ2-7, is DVKVTQSSRYLVKRTGEKVFLECVQDMDHENMFWYRQDPGLGLRLIYFSYDVKMKEKGDIPEGYSVSREKKERFSLILESASTNQTSMYLCASRSGSEQYFGPGTRLTVT.

As regards this clone: The junction shows a germline mismatch at one end, possibly a read error. This chain links TRBV29-1 with TRBJ2-1; 12 positions match TRBD2. The CDR3 runs 13 residues. Germline V gene lookup returns CDR1 SQVTM and CDR2 ANQGSEA. CDR3 region: CSARLAGVSYFIF. The CDR3 DNA reads TGCAGCGCCCGACTAGCGGGAGTGTCCTATTTCATCTTC.

V usage is TRBV11-3 and J usage is TRBJ1-1; weak D call: TRBD1 (6 bases). Trimming removed 5 bases at V and 1 base at J, with 8 bases between. CDR1 and CDR2 (germline): SGHNT, YENEEA. The length of the CDR3 is 13 residues. The DNA of the CDR3 is TGTGCCAGCAGCGTACAGGGGAACACTGAAGCTTTCTTT. This translates into CASSVQGNTEAFF.

This chain links TRBV9 with TRBJ2-5, with unresolved D. V lost 3 bases to trimming and J lost 2 bases, with 11 bases between them. The germline V gene encodes CDR1 SGDLS and CDR2 YYNGEE. This CDR3 has 14 residues. The CDR3 region is CASSDSRVQETQYF. Here the CDR3 DNA reads TGTGCCAGCAGCGACTCTCGAGTACAAGAGACCCAGTACTTC.

V usage is TRBV9 and J usage is TRBJ2-1, with D maybe TRBD2 (6 bases). Trimming shortened V by 0 bases and J by 3 bases, and 10 bases separated the two germline ends. Germline V gene sequence: CDR1 SGDLS, CDR2 YYNGEE. The CDR3 consists of 15 residues. The CDR3 region is CASSVGGLLYNEQFF. In DNA, the CDR3 is TGTGCCAGCAGCGTAGGGGGACTTCTCTACAATGAGCAGTTCTTC.

The chain links TRBV18 to TRBJ1-5; 7 bases map to TRBD1. The germline V gene has CDR1 KGHSH and CDR2 LQKENI. The CDR3 runs to 14 residues. V was clipped by 5 bases and J by 4 bases; unmatched bases: 5. This chain's CDR3 is CASSGTADNQPQHF. The CDR3 DNA reads as TGTGCCAGCTCAGGGACAGCTGATAATCAGCCCCAGCATTTT. The variable domain in full, with the rest retrieved from reference TRBV18 and TRBJ1-5, is NAGVMQNPRHLVRRRGQEARLRCSPMKGHSHVYWYRQLPEEGLKFMVYLQKENIIDESGMPKERFSAEFPKEGPSILRIQQVVRGDSAAYFCASSGTADNQPQHFGDGTRLSIL.

The chain joins TRBV7-8 to TRBJ1-4, with a possible D match to TRBD1 (5 bases). The CDR3 is 14 amino acids. CDR1 is SGHVS and CDR2 is FQNEAQ in the germline V gene. V was cut by 4 bases and J by 0 bases, with 6 bases left in between. CDR3 residues: CASSWGATNEKLFF. CDR3 coding DNA: TGTGCCAGCAGCTGGGGCGCAACTAATGAAAAACTGTTTTTT.